The T cell receptor beta chain under discussion was sequenced for a study of control samples from healthy donors and cancer patients. TCRdb keeps only in-frame clones here, not all; method: immunoSEQ multiplex PCR. Of around 90,000 clones listed, around 86% are singletons. The V segment lost 2 bases and the J segment 4 bases; nucleotides outside the gene matches: 13. The CDR3 contains 17 residues. From germline, CDR1 is LNHDA and CDR2 SQIVND (reference sequence). Sequenced input: blood. The sequence was obtained from a man in his thirties or forties in good health. This chain links TRBV19 with TRBJ1-2; TRBD1 aligns across 7 bases. CDR3 in DNA: TGTGCCAGTAGTATAAGTGCCGACAGGGTCGGAGCCTATGGCTACACCTTC. Its translation: CASSISADRVGAYGYTF.